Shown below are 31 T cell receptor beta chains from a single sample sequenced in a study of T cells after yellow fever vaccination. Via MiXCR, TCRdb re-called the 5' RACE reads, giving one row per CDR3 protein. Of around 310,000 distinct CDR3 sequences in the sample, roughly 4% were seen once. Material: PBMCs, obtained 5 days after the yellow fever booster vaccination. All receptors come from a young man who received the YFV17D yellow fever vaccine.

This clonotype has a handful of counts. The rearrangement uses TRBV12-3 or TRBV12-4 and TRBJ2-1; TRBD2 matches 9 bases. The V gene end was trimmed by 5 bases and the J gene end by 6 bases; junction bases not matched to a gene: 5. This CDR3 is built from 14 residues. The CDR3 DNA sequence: TGTGCCAGCAGTCAGCGGGGGGTGGGCAATGAGCAGTTCTTC. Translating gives CASSQRGVGNEQFF.

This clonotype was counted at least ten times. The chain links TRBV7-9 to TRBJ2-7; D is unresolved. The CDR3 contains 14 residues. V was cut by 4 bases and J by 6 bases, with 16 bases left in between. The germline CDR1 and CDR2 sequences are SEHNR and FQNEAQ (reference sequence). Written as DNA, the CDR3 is TGTGCCAGCAGCTCCCTCCTTACTGGGGTCGAGCAGTACTTC. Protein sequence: CASSSLLTGVEQYF.

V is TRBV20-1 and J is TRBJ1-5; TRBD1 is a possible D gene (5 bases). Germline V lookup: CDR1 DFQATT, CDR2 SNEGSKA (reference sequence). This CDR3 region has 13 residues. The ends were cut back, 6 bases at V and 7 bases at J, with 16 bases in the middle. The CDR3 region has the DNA TGCAGTGCCAATTCAGGGTTGGGGCAGCCCCAGCATTTT. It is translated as CSANSGLGQPQHF.

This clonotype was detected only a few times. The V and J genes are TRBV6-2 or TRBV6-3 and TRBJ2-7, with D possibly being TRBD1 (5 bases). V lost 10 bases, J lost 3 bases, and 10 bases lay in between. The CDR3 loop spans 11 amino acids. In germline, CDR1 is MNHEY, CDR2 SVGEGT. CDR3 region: CATRQFYEQYF. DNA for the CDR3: TGTGCCACCCGACAGTTCTACGAGCAGTACTTC.

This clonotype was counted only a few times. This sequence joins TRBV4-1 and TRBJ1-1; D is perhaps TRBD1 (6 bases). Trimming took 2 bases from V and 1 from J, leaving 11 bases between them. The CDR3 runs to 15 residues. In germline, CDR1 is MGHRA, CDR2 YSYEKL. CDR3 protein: CASSQTGKGNTEAFF. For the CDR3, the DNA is TGCGCCAGCAGCCAAACAGGGAAGGGGAACACTGAAGCTTTCTTT.

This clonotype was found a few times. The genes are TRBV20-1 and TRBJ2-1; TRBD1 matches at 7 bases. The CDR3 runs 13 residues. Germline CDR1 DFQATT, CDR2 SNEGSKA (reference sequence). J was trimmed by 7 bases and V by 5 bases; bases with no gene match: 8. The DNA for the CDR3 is TGCAGTGCTGGAAGGGACAGCGTAAATGAGCAGTTCTTC. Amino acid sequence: CSAGRDSVNEQFF.

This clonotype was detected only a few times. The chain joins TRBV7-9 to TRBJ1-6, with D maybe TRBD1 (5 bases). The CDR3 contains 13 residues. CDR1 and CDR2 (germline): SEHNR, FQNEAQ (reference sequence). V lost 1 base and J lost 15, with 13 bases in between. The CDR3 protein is CASSLESGGDLHF. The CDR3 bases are TGTGCCAGCAGCTTAGAATCTGGAGGGGACCTCCACTTT.

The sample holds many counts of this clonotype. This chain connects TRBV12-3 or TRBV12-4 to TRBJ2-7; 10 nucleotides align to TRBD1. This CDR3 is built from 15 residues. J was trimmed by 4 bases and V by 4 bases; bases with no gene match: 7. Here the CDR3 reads CASSWTGGLGYEQYF. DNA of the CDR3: TGTGCCAGCAGTTGGACAGGGGGACTCGGGTACGAGCAGTACTTC.

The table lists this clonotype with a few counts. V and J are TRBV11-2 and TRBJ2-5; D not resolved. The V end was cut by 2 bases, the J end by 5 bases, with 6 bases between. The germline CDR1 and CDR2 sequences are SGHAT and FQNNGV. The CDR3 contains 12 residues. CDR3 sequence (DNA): TGTGCCAGCAGCTTAACCAGTGAGACCCAGTACTTC. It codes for CASSLTSETQYF.

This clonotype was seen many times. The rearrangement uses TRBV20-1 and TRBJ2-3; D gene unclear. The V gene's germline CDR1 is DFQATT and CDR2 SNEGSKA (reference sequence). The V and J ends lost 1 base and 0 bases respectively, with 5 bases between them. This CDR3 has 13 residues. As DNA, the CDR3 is TGCAGTGCTAGAGGTGGTAGCACAGATACGCAGTATTTT. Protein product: CSARGGSTDTQYF.

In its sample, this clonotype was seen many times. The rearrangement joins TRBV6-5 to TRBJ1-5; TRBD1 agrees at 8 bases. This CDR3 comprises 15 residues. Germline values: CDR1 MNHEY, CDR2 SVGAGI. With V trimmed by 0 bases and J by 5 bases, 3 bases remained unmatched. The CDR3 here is CASSYSPGGHQPQHF. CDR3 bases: TGTGCCAGCAGTTACTCGCCAGGGGGCCATCAGCCCCAGCATTTT.

The CDR3 reads CSVRTLLSYGYTF. DNA of the CDR3: TGCAGCGTTAGAACACTCTTGTCCTATGGCTACACCTTC. The chain has TRBV29-1 and TRBJ1-2, with D uncertain. V was pared by 5 bases and J by 4 bases, with 14 bases between. Germline CDR1 SQVTM, CDR2 ANQGSEA. This CDR3 is 13 amino acids long.

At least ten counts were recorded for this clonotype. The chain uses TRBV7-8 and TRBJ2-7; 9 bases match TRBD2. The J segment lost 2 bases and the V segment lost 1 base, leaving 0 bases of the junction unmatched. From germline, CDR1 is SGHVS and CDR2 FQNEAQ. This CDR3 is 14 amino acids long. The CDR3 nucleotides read TGTGCCAGCAGCTTAGAGCGGGGGGCCTACGAGCAGTACGTC. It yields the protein CASSLERGAYEQYV.

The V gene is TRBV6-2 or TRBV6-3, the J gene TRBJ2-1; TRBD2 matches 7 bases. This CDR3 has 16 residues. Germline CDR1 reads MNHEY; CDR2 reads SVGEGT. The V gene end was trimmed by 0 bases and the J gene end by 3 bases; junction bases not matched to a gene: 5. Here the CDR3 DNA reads TGTGCCAGCAGTTACTCGGGAGGGGCAGTCTACAATGAGCAGTTCTTC. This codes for CASSYSGGAVYNEQFF.

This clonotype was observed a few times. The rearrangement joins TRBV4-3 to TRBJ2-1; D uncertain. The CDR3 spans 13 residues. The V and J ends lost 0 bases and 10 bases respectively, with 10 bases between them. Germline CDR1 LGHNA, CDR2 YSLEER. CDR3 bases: TGCGCCAGCAGCCAAGAATCACTGGGCGAGCAGTTCTTC. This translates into CASSQESLGEQFF.

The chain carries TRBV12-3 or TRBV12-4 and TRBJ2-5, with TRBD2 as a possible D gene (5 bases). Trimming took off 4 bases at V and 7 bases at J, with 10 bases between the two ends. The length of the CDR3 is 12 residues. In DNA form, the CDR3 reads TGTGCCAGCAGTTGGGAGTCCCCGACCCAGTACTTC. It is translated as CASSWESPTQYF.

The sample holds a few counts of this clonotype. This CDR3 is CASSPDFYGYTF. The CDR3 nucleotides read TGTGCCAGCAGTCCCGATTTCTATGGCTACACCTTC. V and J are TRBV27 and TRBJ1-2; D ambiguous. Between the trimmed V and J ends, which lost 5 bases and 4 bases, there was a span of 8 bases. Germline V lookup: CDR1 MNHEY, CDR2 SMNVEV (reference sequence). The CDR3 has 12 residues.

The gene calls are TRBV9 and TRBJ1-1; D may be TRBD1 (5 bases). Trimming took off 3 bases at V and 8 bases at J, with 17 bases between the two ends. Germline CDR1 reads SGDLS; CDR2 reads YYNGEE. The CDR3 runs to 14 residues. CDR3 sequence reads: CASSAAGGSAEAFF. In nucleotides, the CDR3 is TGTGCCAGCAGCGCAGCGGGGGGTTCTGCCGAAGCTTTCTTT.

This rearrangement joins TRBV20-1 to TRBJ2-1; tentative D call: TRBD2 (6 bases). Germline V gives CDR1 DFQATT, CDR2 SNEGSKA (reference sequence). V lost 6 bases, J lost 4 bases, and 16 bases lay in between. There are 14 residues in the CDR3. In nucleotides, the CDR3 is TGCAGTGCCTCGGGGGTCGTGGGTTACAATGAGCAGTTCTTC. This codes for CSASGVVGYNEQFF.

CDR3 in amino acids: CASSQKNGVSSGEHPLDNEQFF. The DNA for the CDR3 is TGCGCCAGCAGCCAAAAAAACGGGGTTTCTAGCGGGGAGCACCCTCTAGACAATGAGCAGTTCTTC. J is TRBJ2-1 and V is TRBV4-3, with 9 bases identical to TRBD2. The length of the CDR3 is 22 residues. The germline V gene has CDR1 LGHNA and CDR2 YSLEER. V shed 2 bases and J 5 bases; nucleotides not matched to a gene: 25.

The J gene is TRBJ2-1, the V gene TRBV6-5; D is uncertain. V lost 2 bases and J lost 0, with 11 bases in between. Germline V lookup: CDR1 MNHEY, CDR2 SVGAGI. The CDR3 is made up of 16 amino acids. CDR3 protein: CASSYDRLRSYNEQFF. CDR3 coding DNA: TGTGCCAGCAGTTACGATAGGCTTCGCTCCTACAATGAGCAGTTCTTC.

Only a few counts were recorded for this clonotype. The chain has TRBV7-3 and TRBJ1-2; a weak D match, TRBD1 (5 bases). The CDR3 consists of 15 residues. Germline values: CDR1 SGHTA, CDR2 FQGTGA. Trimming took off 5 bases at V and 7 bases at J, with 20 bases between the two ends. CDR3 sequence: CASSLRDPEGSGYTF. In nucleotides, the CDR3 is TGTGCCAGCAGCCTCCGGGACCCGGAGGGGTCTGGCTACACCTTC.

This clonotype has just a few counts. DNA for the CDR3: TGCGGGGGAGGGGGCACCTTCTATGGCTACACCTTC. This encodes CGGGGTFYGYTF. This chain uses TRBV29-1 with TRBJ1-2; 7 bases agree with TRBD1. The germline CDR1 and CDR2 sequences are SQVTM and ANQGSEA. The CDR3 is 12 amino acids.

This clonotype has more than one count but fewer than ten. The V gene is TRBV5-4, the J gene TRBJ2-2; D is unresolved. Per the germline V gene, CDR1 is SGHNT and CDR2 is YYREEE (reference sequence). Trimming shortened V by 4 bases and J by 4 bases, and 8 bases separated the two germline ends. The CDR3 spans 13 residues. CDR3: CASSAGPTGELFF. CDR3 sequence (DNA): TGTGCCAGCAGCGCCGGGCCCACCGGGGAGCTGTTTTTT.

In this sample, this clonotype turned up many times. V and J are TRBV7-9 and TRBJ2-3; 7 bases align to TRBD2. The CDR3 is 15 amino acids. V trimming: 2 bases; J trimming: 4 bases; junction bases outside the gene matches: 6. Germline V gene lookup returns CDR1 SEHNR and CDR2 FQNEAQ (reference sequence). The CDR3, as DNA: TGTGCCAGCAGCTTACCTAGCGGAGCTCCAGATACGCAGTATTTT. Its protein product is CASSLPSGAPDTQYF.

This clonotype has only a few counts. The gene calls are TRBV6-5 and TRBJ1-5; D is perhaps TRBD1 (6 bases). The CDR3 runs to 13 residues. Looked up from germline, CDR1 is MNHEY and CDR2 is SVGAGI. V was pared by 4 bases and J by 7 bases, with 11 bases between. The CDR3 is CASSSYGGQPQHF. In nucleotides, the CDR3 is TGTGCCAGCAGTTCGTACGGGGGCCAGCCCCAGCATTTT.

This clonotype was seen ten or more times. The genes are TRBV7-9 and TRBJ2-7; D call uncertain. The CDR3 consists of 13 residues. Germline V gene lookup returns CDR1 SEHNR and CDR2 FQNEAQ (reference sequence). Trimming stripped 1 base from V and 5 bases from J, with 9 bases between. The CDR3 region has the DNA TGTGCCAGCAGCTTAGAGTCAGGTCACGAGCAGTACGTC. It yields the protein CASSLESGHEQYV.

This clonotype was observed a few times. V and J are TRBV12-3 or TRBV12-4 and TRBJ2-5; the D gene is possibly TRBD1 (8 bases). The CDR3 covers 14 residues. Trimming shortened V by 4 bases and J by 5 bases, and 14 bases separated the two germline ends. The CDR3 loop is CASSSQGGLETQYF. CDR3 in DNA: TGTGCCAGCAGTTCACAGGGGGGGCTGGAGACCCAGTACTTC.

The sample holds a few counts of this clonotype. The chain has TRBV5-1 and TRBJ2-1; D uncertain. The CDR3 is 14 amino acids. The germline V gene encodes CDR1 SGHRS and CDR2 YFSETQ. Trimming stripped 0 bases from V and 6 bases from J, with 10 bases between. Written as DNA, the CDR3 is TGCGCCAGCAGCTTGGTTGGCCCTGTCAATGAGCAGTTCTTC. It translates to CASSLVGPVNEQFF. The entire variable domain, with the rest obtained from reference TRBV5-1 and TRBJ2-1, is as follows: KAGVTQTPRYLIKTRGQQVTLSCSPISGHRSVSWYQQTPGQGLQFLFEYFSETQRNKGNFPGRFSGRQFSNSRSEMNVSTLELGDSALYLCASSLVGPVNEQFFGPGTRLTVL.

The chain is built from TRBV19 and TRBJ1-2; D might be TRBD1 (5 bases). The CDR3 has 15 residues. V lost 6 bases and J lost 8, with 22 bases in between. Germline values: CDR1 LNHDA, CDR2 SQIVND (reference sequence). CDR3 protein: CASSLLQGRFEGYTF. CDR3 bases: TGTGCCAGTAGCCTCCTCCAGGGCCGATTTGAGGGCTACACCTTC.

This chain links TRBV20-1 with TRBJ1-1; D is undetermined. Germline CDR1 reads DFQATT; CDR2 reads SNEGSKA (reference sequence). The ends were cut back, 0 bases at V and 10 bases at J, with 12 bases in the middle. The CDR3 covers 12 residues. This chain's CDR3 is CSARDRSDLAFF. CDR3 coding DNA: TGCAGTGCTAGAGATCGCAGTGATCTAGCTTTCTTT.